These T cell receptor beta chains were read from a single sample in a study of blood T cell repertoires in COVID-19. TCRdb's copy holds only in-frame clones and misses some; the assay was immunoSEQ multiplex PCR. Among about 200,000 clones listed, about 88% were seen once. Sequencing used peripheral blood. The receptor set was obtained from a woman aged 50 to 60 with COVID-19, enrolled during active disease. Both conserved end residues are part of each CDR3. D genes are given only for firm matches. Clone size is not always given. Where it is, it says once, few, many or a class for expanded clones.

J gene | D gene | clone size | V gene | CDR3 length | CDR3 protein | CDR3 DNA
TRBJ1-6 | - | few | TRBV7-2 | 16 | CASSLRRVTANSPLHF | TGTGCCAGCAGCTTACGGCGCGTGACAGCTAATTCACCCCTCCACTTT
TRBJ2-7 | TRBD1 | - | TRBV5-1 | 14 | CASSFGTGRYEQYF | TGCGCCAGCAGCTTCGGGACAGGGAGGTACGAGCAGTACTTC
TRBJ2-2 | - | few | TRBV9 | 15 | CASSVGRVYTGELFF | TGTGCCAGCAGCGTAGGGCGGGTGTACACCGGGGAGCTGTTTTTT
TRBJ1-3 | - | - | TRBV7-6 | 11 | CASSPLDTIYF | TGTGCCAGCAGCCCTCTCGACACCATATATTTT
TRBJ1-1 | - | - | TRBV2 | 14 | CASSEFSGGREAFF | TGTGCCAGCAGTGAATTTTCGGGGGGCCGTGAAGCTTTCTTT
TRBJ2-7 | - | - | TRBV6-6 | 15 | CASSYDRWPSYEQYF | TGTGCCAGCAGTTACGACAGGTGGCCGTCCTACGAGCAGTACTTC
TRBJ2-1 | TRBD2 | - | TRBV30 | 15 | CAWTTLSGGRNEQFF | TGTGCCTGGACAACACTATCGGGGGGGCGGAATGAGCAGTTCTTC
TRBJ1-3 | - | - | TRBV2 | 15 | CASSEDSFSGNTIYF | TGTGCCAGCAGTGAAGACAGCTTCTCTGGAAACACCATATATTTT
TRBJ2-1 | TRBD1 | - | TRBV6-5 | 15 | CASSYEGQGVDEQFF | TGTGCCAGCAGTTACGAGGGACAGGGGGTAGATGAGCAGTTCTTC
TRBJ1-1 | - | - | TRBV4-2 | 17 | CASSSRLAGSQGTEAFF | TGTGCCAGCAGCAGTCGGCTGGCAGGGTCTCAGGGAACTGAAGCTTTCTTT
TRBJ2-2 | - | few | TRBV7-7 | 14 | CASSLDTDTGELFF | TGTGCCAGCAGCTTAGACACCGACACCGGGGAGCTGTTTTTT
TRBJ2-2 | - | - | TRBV27 | 13 | CASSLFWSGELFF | TGTGCCAGCAGCCTCTTCTGGAGCGGGGAGCTGTTTTTT
TRBJ2-5 | - | - | TRBV28 | 11 | CASSSRRAQYF | TGTGCCAGCAGTTCCCGGAGGGCCCAGTACTTC
TRBJ2-3 | TRBD2 | - | TRBV7-9 | 15 | CASSPTSGSTDTQYF | TGTGCCAGCTCCCCGACTAGCGGGAGCACAGATACGCAGTATTTT
TRBJ2-7 | - | - | TRBV27 | 13 | CASSYRVSYEQYF | TGTGCCAGCAGCTACAGGGTTTCCTACGAGCAGTACTTC
TRBJ1-6 | - | - | TRBV25-1 | 15 | CASSEGGVGNSPLHF | TGTGCCAGCAGTGAGGGAGGGGTAGGTAATTCACCCCTCCACTTT